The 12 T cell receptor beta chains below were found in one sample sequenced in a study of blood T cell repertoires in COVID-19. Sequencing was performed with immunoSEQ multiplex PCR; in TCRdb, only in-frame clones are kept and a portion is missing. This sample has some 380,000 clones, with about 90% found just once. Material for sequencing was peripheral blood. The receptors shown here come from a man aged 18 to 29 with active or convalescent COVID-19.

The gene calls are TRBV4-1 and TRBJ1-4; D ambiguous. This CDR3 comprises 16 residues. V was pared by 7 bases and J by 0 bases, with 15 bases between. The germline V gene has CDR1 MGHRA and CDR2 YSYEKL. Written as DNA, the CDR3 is TGCGCCAGCACCCCAGAGGGCCCTGCAACTAATGAAAAACTGTTTTTT. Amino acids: CASTPEGPATNEKLFF.

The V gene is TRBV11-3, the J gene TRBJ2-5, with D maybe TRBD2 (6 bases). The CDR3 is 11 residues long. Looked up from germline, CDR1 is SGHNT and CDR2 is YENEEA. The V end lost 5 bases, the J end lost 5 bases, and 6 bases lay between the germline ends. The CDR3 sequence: CASSRGETQYF. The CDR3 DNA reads TGTGCCAGCAGCCGGGGGGAGACCCAGTACTTC.

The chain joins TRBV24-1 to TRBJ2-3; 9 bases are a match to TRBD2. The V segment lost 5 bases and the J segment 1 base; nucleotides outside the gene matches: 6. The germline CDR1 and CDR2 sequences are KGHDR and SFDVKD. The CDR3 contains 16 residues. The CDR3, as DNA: TGTGCCACCAGTGCCGGTAGCGGGAGTCGCACAGATACGCAGTATTTT. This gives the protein CATSAGSGSRTDTQYF.

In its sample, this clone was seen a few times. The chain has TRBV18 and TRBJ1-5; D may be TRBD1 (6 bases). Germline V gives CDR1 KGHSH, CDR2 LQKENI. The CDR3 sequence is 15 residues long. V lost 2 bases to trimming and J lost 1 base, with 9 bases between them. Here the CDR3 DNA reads TGTGCCAGCTCACCAGCGCAGGGGAGCAATCAGCCCCAGCATTTT. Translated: CASSPAQGSNQPQHF.

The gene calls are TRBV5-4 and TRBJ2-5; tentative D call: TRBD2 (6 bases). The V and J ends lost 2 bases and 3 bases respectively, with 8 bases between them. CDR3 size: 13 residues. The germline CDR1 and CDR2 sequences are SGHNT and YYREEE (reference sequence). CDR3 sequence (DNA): TGTGCCAGCAGCTTTCCGGGGGAAGAGACCCAGTACTTC. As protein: CASSFPGEETQYF.

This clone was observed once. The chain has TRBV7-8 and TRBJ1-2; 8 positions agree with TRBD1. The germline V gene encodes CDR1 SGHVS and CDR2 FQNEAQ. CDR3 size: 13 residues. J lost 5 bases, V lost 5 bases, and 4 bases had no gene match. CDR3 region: CASSLDRAYGYTF. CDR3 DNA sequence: TGTGCCAGCAGCCTGGACAGGGCATATGGCTACACCTTC.

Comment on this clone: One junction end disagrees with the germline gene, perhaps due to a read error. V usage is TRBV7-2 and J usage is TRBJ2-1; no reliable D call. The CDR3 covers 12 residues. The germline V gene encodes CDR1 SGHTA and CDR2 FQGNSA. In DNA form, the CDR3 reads TGTGCCAGCAGCTTAATCCCGCAAGAGCCGTTCTTC. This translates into CASSLIPQEPFF.

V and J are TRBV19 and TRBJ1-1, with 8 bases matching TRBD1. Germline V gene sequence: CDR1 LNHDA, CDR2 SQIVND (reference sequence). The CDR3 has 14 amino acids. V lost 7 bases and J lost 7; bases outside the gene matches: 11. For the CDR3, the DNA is TGTGCCAGTACCGCCTTCGGACAGGGTTTTGAAGCTTTCTTT. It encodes CASTAFGQGFEAFF.

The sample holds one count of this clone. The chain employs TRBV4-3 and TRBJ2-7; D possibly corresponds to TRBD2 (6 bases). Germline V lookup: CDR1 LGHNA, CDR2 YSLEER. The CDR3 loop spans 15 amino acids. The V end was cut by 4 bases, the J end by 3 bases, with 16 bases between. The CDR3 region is CASSPSGRESYEQYF. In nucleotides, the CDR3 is TGCGCCAGCAGCCCCTCGGGGCGGGAAAGCTACGAGCAGTACTTC.

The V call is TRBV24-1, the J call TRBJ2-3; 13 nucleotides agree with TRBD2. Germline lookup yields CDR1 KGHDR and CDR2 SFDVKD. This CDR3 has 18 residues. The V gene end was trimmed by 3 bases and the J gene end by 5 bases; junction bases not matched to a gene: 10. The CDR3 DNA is TGTGCCACCAGTGATCCAGGACTAGCGGGAGCTAGGGGAGATACGCAGTATTTT. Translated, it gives CATSDPGLAGARGDTQYF.

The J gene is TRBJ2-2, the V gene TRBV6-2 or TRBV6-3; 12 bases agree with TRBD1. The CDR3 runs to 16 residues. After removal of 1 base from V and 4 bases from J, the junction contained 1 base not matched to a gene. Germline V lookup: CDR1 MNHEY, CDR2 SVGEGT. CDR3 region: CASSYWDRGLTGELFF. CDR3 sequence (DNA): TGTGCCAGCAGTTACTGGGACAGGGGGCTCACCGGGGAGCTGTTTTTT.

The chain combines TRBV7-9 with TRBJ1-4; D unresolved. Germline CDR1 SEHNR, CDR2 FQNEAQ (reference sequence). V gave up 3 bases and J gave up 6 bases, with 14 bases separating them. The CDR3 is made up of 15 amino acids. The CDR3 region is CASSLRPDSHEKLFF. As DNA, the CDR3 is TGTGCCAGCAGCTTGCGGCCAGACTCTCATGAAAAACTGTTTTTT.